The rows below give T cell receptor beta chains drawn from one sample of a study of T cells in tumors after PD-1 blockade. Assay used: immunoSEQ multiplex PCR; TCRdb lists only in-frame clones, some missing. The table includes 14,000 to 15,000 clones, approximately 80% detected once. Specimen: PBMCs, collected after anti-PD-1 treatment. These TCRs come from a human donor with basal cell carcinoma. Each CDR3 is given without its conserved first and last residue. D genes are given only for firm matches.

CDR3: SAQDTYNEQF
D: -
V: TRBV29-1

CDR3: ASSLDGTSTDTQY
D: -
V: TRBV7-9

CDR3: SVGTVSGNTIY
D: TRBD1
V: TRBV29-1

CDR3: ASSLIGTGETQY
D: TRBD1
V: TRBV5-4

CDR3: ASSLLRGKQY
D: -
V: TRBV28

CDR3: ASSVPSYRVRSYEQY
D: -
V: TRBV6-1

CDR3: ASSPRKGNSYNEQF
D: -
V: TRBV5-4

CDR3: AWSTLDSPYEQY
D: -
V: TRBV30

CDR3: ASSYSDTDTQY
D: -
V: TRBV28

CDR3: ASNGQGRSYNEQF
D: TRBD1
V: TRBV10-2

CDR3: ASSLAGGSYEQY
D: TRBD2
V: TRBV3-1/TRBV3-2

CDR3: PPSDGGAGEGSSYNEQF
D: -
V: TRBV2

CDR3: ASSSRTSGLGDTQY
D: TRBD2
V: TRBV5-1

CDR3: ASSLQAPPNNEQF
D: -
V: TRBV18

CDR3: ASSYGGARAGSSYNEQF
D: -
V: TRBV2

CDR3: ASSLGGDSDTQY
D: -
V: TRBV5-1

CDR3: ATSRGGTTSSEQF
D: -
V: TRBV15

CDR3: ASSFLAAGTGSGNEQF
D: TRBD1
V: TRBV7-6

CDR3: ASSQETRDTDTQY
D: -
V: TRBV4-3

CDR3: SVGAEVGLAGYTGELF
D: TRBD2
V: TRBV29-1

CDR3: SAETGYGNTIY
D: -
V: TRBV29-1

CDR3: ASSPGQGWSYEQY
D: TRBD1
V: TRBV5-1

CDR3: ASSPGTSGPAYEQY
D: -
V: TRBV21-1

CDR3: ATSAAGEGSGANVLT
D: TRBD2
V: TRBV24-1

CDR3: AWSVGDEQY
D: -
V: TRBV30

CDR3: ASSWSGSSYNEQF
D: -
V: TRBV5-1

CDR3: ASSLAPPGQGASGELF
D: TRBD1
V: TRBV5-1

CDR3: ASSRQGRRSPLH
D: -
V: TRBV14

CDR3: ASSQSEASSTDTQY
D: -
V: TRBV4-2

CDR3: ASSIHSDPADTQY
D: -
V: TRBV11-3

CDR3: ASSVTPSGGSPLH
D: -
V: TRBV9

CDR3: ASSDSGGANGNEQF
D: TRBD2
V: TRBV10-2

CDR3: ASGLLQNNEQF
D: -
V: TRBV2

CDR3: ASSSLADSTDTQY
D: TRBD2
V: TRBV19

CDR3: ASSQDFSSGANVLT
D: -
V: TRBV4-3